Sequencing of this T cell receptor (beta chain) was carried out in a study of vaccination and CD4 T cells after COVID-19. About the study: Those taking part got two shots of either the BNT162b2 or the mRNA-1273 vaccine. Cells were stimulated with overlapping spike peptide pools from SARS-CoV-2, HCoV-NL63, HCoV-OC43 and HCoV-229E. Every culture used as a control got a CEFX pool, an HIV-1 Nef pool, or no peptide. Regarding the study as a whole: The median count of SARS-CoV-2-reactive clonotypes rose from approximately 21 to 40, not significantly.

Treatment here: approximately nine-day PBMC culture with coronavirus spike peptide pools or control peptides (ViraFEST assay). Cultured CD4+ T-cell DNA underwent Oncomine TCR Beta short-read sequencing. Using its own MiXCR run on the PCR reads, TCRdb lists one record per CDR3 protein. This table has some 16,000 distinct CDR3 sequences, approximately 55% appearing once. The CDR3 covers 13 residues. The trim removed 8 bases at V and 1 base at J, leaving 1 base unmatched. By sample share, this clonotype is medium-sized (0.01 to 0.1%). Antigen: not known. V usage is TRBV12-3 or TRBV12-4 and J usage is TRBJ1-5; 8 bases fit TRBD1. Sequenced: CD4+ T cells from blood, cultured in vitro. The origin of this receptor is a human donor who had recovered from COVID-19. CDR3 region: CASRTGSNQPQHF. As DNA, the CDR3 is TGTGCCAGCCGGACAGGGAGCAATCAGCCCCAGCATTTT.